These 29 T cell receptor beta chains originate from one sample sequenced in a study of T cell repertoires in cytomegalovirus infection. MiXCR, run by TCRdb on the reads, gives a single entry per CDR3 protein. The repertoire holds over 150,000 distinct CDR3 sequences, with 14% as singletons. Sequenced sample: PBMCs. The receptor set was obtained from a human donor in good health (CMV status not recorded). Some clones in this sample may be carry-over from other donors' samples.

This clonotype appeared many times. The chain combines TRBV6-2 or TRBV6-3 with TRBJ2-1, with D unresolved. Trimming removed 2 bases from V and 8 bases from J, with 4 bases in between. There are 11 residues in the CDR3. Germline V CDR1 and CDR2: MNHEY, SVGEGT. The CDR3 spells CASSYPDEQFF. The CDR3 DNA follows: TGTGCCAGCAGTTACCCCGATGAGCAGTTCTTC.

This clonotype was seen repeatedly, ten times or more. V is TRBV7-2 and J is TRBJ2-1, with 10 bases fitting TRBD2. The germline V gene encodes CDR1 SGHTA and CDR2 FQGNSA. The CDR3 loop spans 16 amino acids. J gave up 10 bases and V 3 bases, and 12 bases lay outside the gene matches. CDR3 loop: CASSFFNSGRPREQFF. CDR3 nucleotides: TGTGCCAGCAGCTTCTTTAATAGCGGGAGGCCCCGGGAGCAGTTCTTC. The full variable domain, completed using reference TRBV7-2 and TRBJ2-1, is GAGVSQSPSNKVTEKGKDVELRCDPISGHTALYWYRQSLGQGLEFLIYFQGNSAPDKSGLPSDRFSAERTGGSVSTLTIQRTQQEDSAVYLCASSFFNSGRPREQFFGPGTRLTVL.

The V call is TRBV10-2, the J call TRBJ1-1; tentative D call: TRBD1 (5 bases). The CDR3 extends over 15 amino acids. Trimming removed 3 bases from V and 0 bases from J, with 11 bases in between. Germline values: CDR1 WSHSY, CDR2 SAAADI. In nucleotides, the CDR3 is TGCGCCAGCAGTGACAGGGTGGGAATGAACACTGAAGCTTTCTTT. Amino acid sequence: CASSDRVGMNTEAFF.

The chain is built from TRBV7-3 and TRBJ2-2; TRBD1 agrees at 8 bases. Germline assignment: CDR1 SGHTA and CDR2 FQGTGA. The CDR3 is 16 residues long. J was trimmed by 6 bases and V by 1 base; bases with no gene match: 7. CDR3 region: CASSLRQGAKPGELFF. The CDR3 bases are TGTGCCAGCAGCTTAAGGCAGGGGGCAAAACCCGGGGAGCTGTTTTTT.

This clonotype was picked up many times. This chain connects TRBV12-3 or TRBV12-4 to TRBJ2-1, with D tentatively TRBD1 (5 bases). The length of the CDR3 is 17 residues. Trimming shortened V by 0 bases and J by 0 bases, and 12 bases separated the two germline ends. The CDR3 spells CASSLAMTASSYNEQFF. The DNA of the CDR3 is TGTGCCAGCAGTTTAGCGATGACAGCCAGCTCCTACAATGAGCAGTTCTTC.

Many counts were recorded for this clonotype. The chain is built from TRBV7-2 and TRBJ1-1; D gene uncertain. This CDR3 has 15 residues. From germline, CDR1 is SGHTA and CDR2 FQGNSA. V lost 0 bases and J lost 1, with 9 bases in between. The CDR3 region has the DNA TGTGCCAGCAGCTTAGCTTTTTTAGGGAACACTGAAGCTTTCTTT. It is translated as CASSLAFLGNTEAFF.

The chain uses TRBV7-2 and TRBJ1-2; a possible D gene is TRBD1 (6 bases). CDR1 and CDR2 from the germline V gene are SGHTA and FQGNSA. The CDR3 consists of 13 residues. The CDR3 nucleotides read TGTGTTATAATTCGCAGGGGCAGGGATGGCTACACCTTC. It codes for CVIIRRGRDGYTF.

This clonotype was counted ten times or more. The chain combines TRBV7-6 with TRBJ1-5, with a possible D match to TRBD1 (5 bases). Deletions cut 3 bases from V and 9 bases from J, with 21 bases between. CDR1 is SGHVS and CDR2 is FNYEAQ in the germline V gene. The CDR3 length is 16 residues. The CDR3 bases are TGTGCCAGCAGCTTGGGGGAAGGGGTTGATCAATTGCCCCAGCATTTT. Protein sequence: CASSLGEGVDQLPQHF.

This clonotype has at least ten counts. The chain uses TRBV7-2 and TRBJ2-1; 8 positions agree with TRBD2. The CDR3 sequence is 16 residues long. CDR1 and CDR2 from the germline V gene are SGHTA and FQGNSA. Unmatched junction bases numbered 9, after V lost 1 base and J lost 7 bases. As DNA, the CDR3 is TGTGCCAGCAGCTTAGTCGGGGGGGCTCTTAGTAATGAGCAGTTCTTC. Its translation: CASSLVGGALSNEQFF.

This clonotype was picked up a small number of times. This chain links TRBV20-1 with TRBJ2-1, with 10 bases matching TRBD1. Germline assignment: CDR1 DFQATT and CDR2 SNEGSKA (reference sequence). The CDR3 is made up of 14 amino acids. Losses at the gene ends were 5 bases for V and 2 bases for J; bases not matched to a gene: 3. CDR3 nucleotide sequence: TGCAGTGCTCCGGGACAGGGGACCTACAATGAGCAGTTCTTC. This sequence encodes CSAPGQGTYNEQFF.

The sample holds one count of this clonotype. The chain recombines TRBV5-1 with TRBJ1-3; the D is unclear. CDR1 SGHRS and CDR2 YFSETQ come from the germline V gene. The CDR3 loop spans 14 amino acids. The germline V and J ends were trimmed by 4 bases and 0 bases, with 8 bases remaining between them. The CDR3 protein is CASSMRDSGNTIYF. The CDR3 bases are TGCGCCAGCAGCATGAGGGACTCTGGAAACACCATATATTTT. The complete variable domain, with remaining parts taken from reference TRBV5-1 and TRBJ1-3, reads KAGVTQTPRYLIKTRGQQVTLSCSPISGHRSVSWYQQTPGQGLQFLFEYFSETQRNKGNFPGRFSGRQFSNSRSEMNVSTLELGDSALYLCASSMRDSGNTIYFGEGSWLTVV.

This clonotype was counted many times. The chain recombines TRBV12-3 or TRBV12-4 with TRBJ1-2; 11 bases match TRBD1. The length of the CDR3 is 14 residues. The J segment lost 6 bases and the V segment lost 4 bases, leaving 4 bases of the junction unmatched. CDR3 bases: TGTGCCAGCAGTTCGGGACAGGGGGAGAATGGCTACACCTTC. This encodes CASSSGQGENGYTF.

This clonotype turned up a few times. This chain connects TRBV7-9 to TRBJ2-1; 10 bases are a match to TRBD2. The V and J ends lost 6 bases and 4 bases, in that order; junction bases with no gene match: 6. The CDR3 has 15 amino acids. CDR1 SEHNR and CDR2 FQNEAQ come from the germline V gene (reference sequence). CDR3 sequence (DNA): TGTGCCAGCAGATTGCTAGCGGGAGATTACAATGAGCAGTTCTTC. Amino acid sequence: CASRLLAGDYNEQFF.

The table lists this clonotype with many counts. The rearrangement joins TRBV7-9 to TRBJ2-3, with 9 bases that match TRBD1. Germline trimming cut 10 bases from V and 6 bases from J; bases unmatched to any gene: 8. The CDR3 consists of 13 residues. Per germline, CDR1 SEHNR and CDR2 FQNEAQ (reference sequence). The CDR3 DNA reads TGTGCCACCGGGGGACAGGGATCGGATACGCAGTATTTT. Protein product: CATGGQGSDTQYF.

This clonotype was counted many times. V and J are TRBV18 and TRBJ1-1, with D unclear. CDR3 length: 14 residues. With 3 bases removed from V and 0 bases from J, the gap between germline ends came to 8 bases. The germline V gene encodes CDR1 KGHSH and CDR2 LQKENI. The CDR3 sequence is CASSPEMLNTEAFF. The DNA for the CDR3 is TGTGCCAGCTCACCGGAGATGTTGAACACTGAAGCTTTCTTT.

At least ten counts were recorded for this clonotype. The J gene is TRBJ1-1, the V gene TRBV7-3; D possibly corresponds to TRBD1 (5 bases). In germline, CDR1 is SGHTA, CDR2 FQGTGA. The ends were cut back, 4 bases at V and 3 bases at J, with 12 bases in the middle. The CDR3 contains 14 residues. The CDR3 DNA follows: TGTGCCAGCAGCTATGGGGGAATGGACACTGAAGCTTTCTTT. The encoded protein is CASSYGGMDTEAFF.

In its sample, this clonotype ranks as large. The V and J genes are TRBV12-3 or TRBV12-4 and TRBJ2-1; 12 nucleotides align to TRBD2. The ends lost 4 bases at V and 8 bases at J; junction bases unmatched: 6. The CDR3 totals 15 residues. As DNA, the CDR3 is TGTGCCAGCAGTTCCCTAGCGGGGGGGCCAGATGAGCAGTTCTTC. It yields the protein CASSSLAGGPDEQFF.

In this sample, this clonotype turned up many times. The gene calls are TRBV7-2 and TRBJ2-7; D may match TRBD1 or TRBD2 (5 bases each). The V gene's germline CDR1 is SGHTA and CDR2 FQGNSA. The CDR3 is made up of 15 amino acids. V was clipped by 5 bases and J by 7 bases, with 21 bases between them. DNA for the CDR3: TGTGCCAGCAGCCCCGGGGACGCTATTCGGGATGAGCAGTACTTC. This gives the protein CASSPGDAIRDEQYF.

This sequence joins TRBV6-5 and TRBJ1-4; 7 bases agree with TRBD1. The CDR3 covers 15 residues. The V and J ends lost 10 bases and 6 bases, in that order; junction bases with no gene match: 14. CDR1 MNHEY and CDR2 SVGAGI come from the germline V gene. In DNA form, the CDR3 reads TGTGCCACCTCTTATGAGGGGGCGCATGATGAAAAACTGTTTTTT. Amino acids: CATSYEGAHDEKLFF.

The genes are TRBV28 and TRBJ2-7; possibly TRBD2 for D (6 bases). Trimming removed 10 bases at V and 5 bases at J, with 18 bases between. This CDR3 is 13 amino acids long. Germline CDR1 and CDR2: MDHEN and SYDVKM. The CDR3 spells CATEGRYVHEQYF. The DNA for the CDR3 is TGTGCCACCGAGGGGAGGTATGTCCACGAGCAGTACTTC.

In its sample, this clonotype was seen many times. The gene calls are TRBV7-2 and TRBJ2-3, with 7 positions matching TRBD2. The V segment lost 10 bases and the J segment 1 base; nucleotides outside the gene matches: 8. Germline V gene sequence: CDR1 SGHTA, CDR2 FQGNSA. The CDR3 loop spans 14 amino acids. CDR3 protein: CATSERDRTDTQYF. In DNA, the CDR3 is TGTGCCACCTCCGAGCGGGACCGCACAGATACGCAGTATTTT.

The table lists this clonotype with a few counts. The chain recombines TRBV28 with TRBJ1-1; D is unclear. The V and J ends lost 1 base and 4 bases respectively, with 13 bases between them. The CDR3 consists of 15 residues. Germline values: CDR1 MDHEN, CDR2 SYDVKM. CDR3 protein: CASSLFRSVGTEAFF. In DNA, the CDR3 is TGTGCCAGCAGTTTATTCCGATCGGTGGGCACTGAAGCTTTCTTT. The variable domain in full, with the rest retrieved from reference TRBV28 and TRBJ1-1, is DVKVTQSSRYLVKRTGEKVFLECVQDMDHENMFWYRQDPGLGLRLIYFSYDVKMKEKGDIPEGYSVSREKKERFSLILESASTNQTSMYLCASSLFRSVGTEAFFGQGTRLTVV.

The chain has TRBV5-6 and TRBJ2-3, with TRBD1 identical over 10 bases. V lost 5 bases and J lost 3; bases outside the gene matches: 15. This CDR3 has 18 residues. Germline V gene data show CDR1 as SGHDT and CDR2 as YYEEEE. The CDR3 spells CASSLRSTGGRLTDTQYF. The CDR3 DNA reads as TGTGCCAGCAGTTTGAGGTCGACAGGGGGCCGCCTTACAGATACGCAGTATTTT.

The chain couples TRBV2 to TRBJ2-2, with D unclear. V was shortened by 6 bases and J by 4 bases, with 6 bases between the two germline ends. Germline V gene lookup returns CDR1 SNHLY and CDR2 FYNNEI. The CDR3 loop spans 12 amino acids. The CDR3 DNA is TGTGCCAGCAGAACAGCCACCGGGGAGCTGTTTTTT. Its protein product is CASRTATGELFF.

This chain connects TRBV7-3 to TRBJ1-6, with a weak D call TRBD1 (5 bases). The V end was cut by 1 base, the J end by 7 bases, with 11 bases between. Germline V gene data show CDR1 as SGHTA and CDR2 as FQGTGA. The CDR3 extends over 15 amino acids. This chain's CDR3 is CASSLIAGYNSPLHF. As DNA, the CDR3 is TGTGCCAGCAGCTTAATAGCAGGGTACAATTCACCCCTCCACTTT.

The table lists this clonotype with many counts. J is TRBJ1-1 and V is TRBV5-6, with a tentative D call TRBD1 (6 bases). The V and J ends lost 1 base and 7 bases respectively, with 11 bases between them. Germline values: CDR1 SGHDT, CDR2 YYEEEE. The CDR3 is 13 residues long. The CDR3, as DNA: TGTGCCAGCAGCTTGCTACAGGGATTTGAAGCTTTCTTT. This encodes CASSLLQGFEAFF.

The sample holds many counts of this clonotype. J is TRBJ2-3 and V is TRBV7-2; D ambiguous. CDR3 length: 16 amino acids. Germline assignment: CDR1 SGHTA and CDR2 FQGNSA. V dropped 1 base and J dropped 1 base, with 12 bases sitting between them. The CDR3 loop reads CASSLGRAAGTDTQYF. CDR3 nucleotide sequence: TGTGCCAGCAGCTTAGGAAGGGCTGCTGGCACAGATACGCAGTATTTT.

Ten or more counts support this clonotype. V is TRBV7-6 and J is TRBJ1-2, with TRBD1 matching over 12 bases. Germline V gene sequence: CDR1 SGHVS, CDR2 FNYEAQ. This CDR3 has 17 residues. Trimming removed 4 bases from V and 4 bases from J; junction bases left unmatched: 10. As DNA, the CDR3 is TGTGCCAGCAGCTCCTTTCCGGGACAGGGGGCGAGCTATGGCTACACCTTC. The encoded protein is CASSSFPGQGASYGYTF.

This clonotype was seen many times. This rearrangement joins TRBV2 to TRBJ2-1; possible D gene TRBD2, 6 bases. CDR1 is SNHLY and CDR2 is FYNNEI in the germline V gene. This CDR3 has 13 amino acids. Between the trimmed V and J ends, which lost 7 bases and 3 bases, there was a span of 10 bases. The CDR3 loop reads CASTGVLYNEQFF. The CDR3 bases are TGTGCCAGCACGGGGGTCCTCTACAATGAGCAGTTCTTC.